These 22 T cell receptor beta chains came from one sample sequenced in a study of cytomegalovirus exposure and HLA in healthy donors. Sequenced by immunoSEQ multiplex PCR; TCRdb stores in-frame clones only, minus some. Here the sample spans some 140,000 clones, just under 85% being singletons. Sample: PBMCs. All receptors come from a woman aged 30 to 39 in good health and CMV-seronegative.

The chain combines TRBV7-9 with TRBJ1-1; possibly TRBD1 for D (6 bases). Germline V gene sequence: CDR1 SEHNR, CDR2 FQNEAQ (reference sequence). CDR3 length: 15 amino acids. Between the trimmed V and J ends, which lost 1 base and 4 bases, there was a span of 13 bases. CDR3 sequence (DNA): TGTGCCAGCAGCTTAGAGGCGGGGGCGTCCACTGAAGCTTTCTTT. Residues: CASSLEAGASTEAFF.

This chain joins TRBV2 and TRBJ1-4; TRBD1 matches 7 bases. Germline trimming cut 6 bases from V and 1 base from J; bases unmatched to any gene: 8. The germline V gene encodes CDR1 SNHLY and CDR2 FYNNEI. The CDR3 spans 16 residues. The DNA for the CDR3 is TGTGCCAGCAGAAGAAAACAGGGGAAAACTAATGAAAAACTGTTTTTT. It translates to CASRRKQGKTNEKLFF.

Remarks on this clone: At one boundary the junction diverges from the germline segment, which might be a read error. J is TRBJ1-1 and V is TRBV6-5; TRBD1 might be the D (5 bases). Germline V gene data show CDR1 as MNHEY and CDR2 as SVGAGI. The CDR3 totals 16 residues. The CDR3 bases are TGTGCCAGCAGTTACTCGATATCACAGGCCCTGACTGACGCTTTCTTT. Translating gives CASSYSISQALTDAFF.

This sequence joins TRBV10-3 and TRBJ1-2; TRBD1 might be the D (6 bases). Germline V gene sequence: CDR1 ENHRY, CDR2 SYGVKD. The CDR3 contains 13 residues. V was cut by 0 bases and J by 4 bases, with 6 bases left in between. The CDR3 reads CAISESTGYGYTF. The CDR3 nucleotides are TGTGCCATCAGTGAGTCGACAGGCTATGGCTACACCTTC.

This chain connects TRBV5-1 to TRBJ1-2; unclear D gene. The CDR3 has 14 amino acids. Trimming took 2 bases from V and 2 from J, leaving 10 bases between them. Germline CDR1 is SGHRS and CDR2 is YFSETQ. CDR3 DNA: TGCGCCAGCAGCTTCGAGTCGCCGAACTATGGCTACACCTTC. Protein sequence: CASSFESPNYGYTF.

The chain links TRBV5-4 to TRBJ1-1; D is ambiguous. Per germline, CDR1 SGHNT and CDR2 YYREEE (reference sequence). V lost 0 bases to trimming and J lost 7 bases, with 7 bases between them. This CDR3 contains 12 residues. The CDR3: CASSLDGDEAFF. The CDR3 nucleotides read TGTGCCAGCAGCTTGGACGGGGATGAAGCTTTCTTT. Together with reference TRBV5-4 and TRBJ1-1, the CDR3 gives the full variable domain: ETGVTQSPTHLIKTRGQQVTLRCSSQSGHNTVSWYQQALGQGPQFIFQYYREEENGRGNFPPRFSGLQFPNYSSELNVNALELDDSALYLCASSLDGDEAFFGQGTRLTVV.

The CDR3 protein is CASRGRTAYYGYTF. The CDR3 DNA reads as TGTGCCAGCAGGGGAAGGACAGCCTACTATGGCTACACCTTC. The chain links TRBV6-1 to TRBJ1-2; a possible D gene is TRBD1 (6 bases). Germline V gives CDR1 MNHNS, CDR2 SASEGT. Between the trimmed V and J ends, which lost 6 bases and 3 bases, there was a span of 14 bases. The CDR3 has 14 amino acids.

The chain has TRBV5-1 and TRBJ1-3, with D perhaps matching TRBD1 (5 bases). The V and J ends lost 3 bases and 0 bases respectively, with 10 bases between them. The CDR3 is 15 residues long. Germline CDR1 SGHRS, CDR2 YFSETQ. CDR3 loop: CASSSDIFSGNTIYF. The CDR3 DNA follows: TGCGCCAGCAGCTCGGACATTTTCTCTGGAAACACCATATATTTT.

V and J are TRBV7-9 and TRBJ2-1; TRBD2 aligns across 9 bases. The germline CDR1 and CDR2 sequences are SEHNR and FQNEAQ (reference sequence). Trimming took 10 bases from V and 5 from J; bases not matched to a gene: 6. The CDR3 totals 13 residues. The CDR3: CATRPSGNNEQFF. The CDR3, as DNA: TGTGCCACCAGGCCTAGCGGGAACAATGAGCAGTTCTTC.

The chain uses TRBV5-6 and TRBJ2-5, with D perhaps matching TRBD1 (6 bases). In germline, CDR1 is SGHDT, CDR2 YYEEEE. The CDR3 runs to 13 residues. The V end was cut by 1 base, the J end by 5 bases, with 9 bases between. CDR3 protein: CASSLHREETQYF. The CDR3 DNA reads TGTGCCAGCAGCTTGCACAGGGAGGAGACCCAGTACTTC. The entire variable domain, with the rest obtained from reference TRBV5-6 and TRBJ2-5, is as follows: DAGVTQSPTHLIKTRGQQVTLRCSPKSGHDTVSWYQQALGQGPQFIFQYYEEEERQRGNFPDRFSGHQFPNYSSELNVNALLLGDSALYLCASSLHREETQYFGPGTRLLVL.

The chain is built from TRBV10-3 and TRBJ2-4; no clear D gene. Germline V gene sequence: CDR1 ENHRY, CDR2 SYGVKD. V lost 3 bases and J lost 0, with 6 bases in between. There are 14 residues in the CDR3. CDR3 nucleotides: TGTGCCATCAGTGACAGTCTAGCCAAAAACATTCAGTACTTC. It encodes CAISDSLAKNIQYF.

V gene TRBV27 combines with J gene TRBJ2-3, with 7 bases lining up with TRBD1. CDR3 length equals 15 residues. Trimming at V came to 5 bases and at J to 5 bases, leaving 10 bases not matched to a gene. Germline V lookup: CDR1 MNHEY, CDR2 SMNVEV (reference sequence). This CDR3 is CASSPRGTGGDTQYF. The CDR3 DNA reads TGTGCCAGCAGTCCCAGGGGGACGGGCGGAGATACGCAGTATTTT.

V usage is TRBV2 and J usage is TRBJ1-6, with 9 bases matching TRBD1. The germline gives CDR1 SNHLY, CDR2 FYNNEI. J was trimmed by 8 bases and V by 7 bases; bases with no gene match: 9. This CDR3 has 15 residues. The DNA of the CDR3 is TGTGCCAGCAATCCAATCGGGACAGGGTATTCACCCCTCCACTTT. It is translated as CASNPIGTGYSPLHF.

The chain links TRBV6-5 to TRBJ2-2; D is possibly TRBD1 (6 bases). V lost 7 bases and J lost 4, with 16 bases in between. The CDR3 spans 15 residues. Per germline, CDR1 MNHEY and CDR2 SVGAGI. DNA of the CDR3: TGTGCCAGCAACTGGGGGCCACCTGGCACCGGGGAGCTGTTTTTT. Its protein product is CASNWGPPGTGELFF.

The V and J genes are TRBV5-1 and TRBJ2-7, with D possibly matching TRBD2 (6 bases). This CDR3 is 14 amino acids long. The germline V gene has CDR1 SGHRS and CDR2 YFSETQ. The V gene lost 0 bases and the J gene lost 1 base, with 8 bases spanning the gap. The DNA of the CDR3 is TGCGCCAGCAGCTTGGGGGGGGTATCCTACGAGCAGTACTTC. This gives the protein CASSLGGVSYEQYF.

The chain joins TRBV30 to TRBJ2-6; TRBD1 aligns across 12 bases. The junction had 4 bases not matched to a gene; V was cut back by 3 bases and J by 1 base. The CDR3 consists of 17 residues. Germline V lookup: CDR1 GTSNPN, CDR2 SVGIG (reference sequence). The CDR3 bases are TGTGCCTGGAGAAGGGACAGGGGGCGTTCTGGGGCCAACGTCCTGACTTTC. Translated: CAWRRDRGRSGANVLTF.

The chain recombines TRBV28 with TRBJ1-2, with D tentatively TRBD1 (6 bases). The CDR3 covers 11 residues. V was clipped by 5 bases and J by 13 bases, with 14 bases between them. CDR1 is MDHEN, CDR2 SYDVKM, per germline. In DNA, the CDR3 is TGTGCCAGCAGTCAAGGGACACCGATCACCTTC. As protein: CASSQGTPITF.

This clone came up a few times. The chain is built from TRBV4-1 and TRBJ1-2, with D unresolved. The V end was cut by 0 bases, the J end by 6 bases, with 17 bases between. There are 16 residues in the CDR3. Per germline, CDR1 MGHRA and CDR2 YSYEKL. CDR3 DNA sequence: TGCGCCAGCAGCCAAGATTCGTTTACGGAGAGGGATGGCTACACCTTC. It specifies CASSQDSFTERDGYTF.

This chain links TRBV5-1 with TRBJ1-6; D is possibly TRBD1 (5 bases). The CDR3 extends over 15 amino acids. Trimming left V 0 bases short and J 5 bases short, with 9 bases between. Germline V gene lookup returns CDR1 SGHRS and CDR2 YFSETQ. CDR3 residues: CASSLVLGDNSPLHF. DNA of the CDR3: TGCGCCAGCAGCTTGGTTCTAGGGGATAATTCACCCCTCCACTTT.

CDR3 nucleotide sequence: TGTGCCAGCAGCTCGTCCCCACAGGGGATAAACTATGGCTACACCTTC. Translating it yields CASSSSPQGINYGYTF. The rearrangement links TRBV7-8 to TRBJ1-2, with TRBD1 matching over 7 bases. Germline trimming cut 4 bases from V and 2 bases from J; bases unmatched to any gene: 10. The CDR3 runs to 16 residues. CDR1 is SGHVS and CDR2 is FQNEAQ in the germline V gene.

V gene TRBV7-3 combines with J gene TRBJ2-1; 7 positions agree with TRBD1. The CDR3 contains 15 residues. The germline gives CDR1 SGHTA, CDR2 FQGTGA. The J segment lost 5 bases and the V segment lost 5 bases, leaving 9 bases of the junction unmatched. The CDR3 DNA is TGTGCCAGCAGCCCCTCAGGGACAGTTGACAATGAGCAGTTCTTC. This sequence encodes CASSPSGTVDNEQFF.

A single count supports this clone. As DNA, the CDR3 is TGCGCCAGCAGGGACAGGGACATTCAGTACTTC. Protein: CASRDRDIQYF. The gene calls are TRBV5-1 and TRBJ2-4; 8 bases fit TRBD1. CDR1 SGHRS and CDR2 YFSETQ come from the germline V gene. There are 11 residues in the CDR3. J gave up 8 bases and V 5 bases, and 0 bases lay outside the gene matches.